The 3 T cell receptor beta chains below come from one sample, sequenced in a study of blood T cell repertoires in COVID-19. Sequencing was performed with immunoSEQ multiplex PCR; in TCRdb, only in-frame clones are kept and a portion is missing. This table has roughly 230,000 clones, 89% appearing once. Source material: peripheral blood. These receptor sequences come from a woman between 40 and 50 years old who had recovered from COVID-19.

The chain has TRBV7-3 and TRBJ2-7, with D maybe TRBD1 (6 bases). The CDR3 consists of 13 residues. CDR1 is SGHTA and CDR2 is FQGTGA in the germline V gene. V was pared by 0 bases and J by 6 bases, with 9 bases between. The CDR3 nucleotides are TGTGCCAGCAGCTTAACGATCAGGGGCGAGCAGTACTTC. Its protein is CASSLTIRGEQYF. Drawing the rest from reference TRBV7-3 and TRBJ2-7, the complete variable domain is GAGVSQTPSNKVTEKGKYVELRCDPISGHTALYWYRQSLGQGPEFLIYFQGTGAADDSGLPNDRFFAVRPEGSVSTLKIQRTERGDSAVYLCASSLTIRGEQYFGPGTRLTVT.

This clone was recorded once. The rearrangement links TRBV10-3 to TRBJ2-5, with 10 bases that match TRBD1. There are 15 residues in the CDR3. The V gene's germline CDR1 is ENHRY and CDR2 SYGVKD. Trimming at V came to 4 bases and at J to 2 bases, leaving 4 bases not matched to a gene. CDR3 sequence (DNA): TGTGCCATCAGTGTTAGGACAGGGGGGCAAGAGACCCAGTACTTC. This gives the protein CAISVRTGGQETQYF.

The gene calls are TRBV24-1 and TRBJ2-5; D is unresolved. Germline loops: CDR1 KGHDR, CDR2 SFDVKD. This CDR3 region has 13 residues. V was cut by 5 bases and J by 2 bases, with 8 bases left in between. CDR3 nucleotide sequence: TGTGCCACCAGTGTAGAAGCTCAAGAGACCCAGTACTTC. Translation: CATSVEAQETQYF.